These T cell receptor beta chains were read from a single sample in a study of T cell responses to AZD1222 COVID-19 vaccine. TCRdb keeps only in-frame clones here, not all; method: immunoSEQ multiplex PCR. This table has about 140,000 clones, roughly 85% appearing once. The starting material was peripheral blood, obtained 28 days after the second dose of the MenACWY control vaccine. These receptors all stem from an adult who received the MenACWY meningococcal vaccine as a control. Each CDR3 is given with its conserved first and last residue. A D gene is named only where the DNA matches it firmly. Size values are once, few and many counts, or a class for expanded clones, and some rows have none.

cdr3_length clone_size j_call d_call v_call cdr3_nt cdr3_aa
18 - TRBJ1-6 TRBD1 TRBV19 TGTGCCAGTAGTATAGACGGGACAGATAGCTCCTATAATTCACCCCTCCACTTT CASSIDGTDSSYNSPLHF
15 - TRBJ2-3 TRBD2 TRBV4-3 TGCGCCAGCAGCCGGGAAAGCGGGGGCACAGATACGCAGTATTTT CASSRESGGTDTQYF
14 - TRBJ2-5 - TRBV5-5 TGTGCCAGCAGCTCTGTGGGGCGTCCAGAGACCCAGTACTTC CASSSVGRPETQYF
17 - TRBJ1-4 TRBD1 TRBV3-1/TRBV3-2 TGTGCCAGCAGCCAAGGCCCCGTCCGGGACAGAGGTGGAAAACTGTTTTTT CASSQGPVRDRGGKLFF
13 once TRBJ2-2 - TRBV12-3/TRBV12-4 TGTGCCAGCACCCGACAGAACACCGGGGAGCTGTTTTTT CASTRQNTGELFF
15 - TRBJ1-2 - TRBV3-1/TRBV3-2 TGTGCCAGCAGCCAAGATAGGTCGACAGTCTATGGCTACACCTTC CASSQDRSTVYGYTF
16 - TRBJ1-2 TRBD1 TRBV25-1 TGTGCCAGCAGTGAACTAATGGACAGGGGATTCTATGGCTACACCTTC CASSELMDRGFYGYTF
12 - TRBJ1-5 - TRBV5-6 TGTGCCAGCAGCTTCGGCGGTGAGCCCCAGCATTTT CASSFGGEPQHF
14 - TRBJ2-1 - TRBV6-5 TGTGCCAGCACTAGAGAGGGGGGGGACAATGAGCAGTTCTTC CASTREGGDNEQFF
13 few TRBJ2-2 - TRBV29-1 TGCAGCGGGGGTCACAGTGGAACCGGGGAGCTGTTTTTT CSGGHSGTGELFF
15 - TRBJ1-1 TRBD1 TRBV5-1 TGCGCCAGCAGCTTAACAGGGGGGTTGAACACTGAAGCTTTCTTT CASSLTGGLNTEAFF
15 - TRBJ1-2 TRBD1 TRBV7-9 TGTGCCAGCTGGGGAACCGGGACAGGGCATTATGGCTACACCTTC CASWGTGTGHYGYTF
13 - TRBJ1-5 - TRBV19 TGTGCCAGTAGTTGGTCGGACAATCAGCCCCAGCATTTT CASSWSDNQPQHF
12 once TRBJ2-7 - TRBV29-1 TGCAGCGTTGTAACAGACGTCTACGAGCAGTACTTC CSVVTDVYEQYF
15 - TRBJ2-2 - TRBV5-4 TGTGCCAGCAGCCTGGACAGATTCGTCACCGGGGAGCTGTTTTTT CASSLDRFVTGELFF
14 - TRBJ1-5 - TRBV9 TGTGCCAGCAGCGCCCTCCCGACGGATCAGCCCCAGCATTTT CASSALPTDQPQHF
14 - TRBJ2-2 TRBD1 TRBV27 TGTGCCAGCAGAGGTTGGACAGGCACCGGGGAGCTGTTTTTT CASRGWTGTGELFF
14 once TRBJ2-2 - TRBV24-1 TGTGCCACCAAGGACAGATCGAACACCGGGGAGCTGTTTTTT CATKDRSNTGELFF
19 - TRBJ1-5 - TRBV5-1 TGCGCCAGCAGCTCGCCTGAGAATATTGGAATAAGCTCCAATCAGCCCCAGCATTTT CASSSPENIGISSNQPQHF
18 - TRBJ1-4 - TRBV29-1 TGCAGCGTTAGACCCCGGGCAGGGGAGGTCGCGACTAATGAAAAACTGTTTTTT CSVRPRAGEVATNEKLFF
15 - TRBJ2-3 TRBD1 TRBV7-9 TGTGCCAGCAGCCGGACCGGGACAGGGACAGATACGCAGTATTTT CASSRTGTGTDTQYF
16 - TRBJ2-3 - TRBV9 TGTGCCAGCAGCGTAGCACCGGGCTGGGGGCCAGATACGCAGTATTTT CASSVAPGWGPDTQYF
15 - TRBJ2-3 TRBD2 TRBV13 TGTGCCAGCAGCCCCGGGGGGGCGGGACCAGATACGCAGTATTTT CASSPGGAGPDTQYF
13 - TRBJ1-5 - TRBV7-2 TGTGCCAGCAGCTTAGCTCCAAATCAGCCCCAGCATTTT CASSLAPNQPQHF
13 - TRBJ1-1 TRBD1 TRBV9 TGTGCCAGCAGCGTAGGGGGACAGACTGAAGCTTTCTTT CASSVGGQTEAFF
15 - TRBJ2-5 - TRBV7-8 TGTGCCAGCAGCCCCTCCGGCGGGATGGGGGAGACCCAGTACTTC CASSPSGGMGETQYF
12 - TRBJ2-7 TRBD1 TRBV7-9 TGTGCCAGCAGCCTAGACCGACAGGGGCAGTACTTC CASSLDRQGQYF
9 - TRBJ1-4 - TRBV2 TGTGCCAGCCCTGAAAAACTGTTTTTT CASPEKLFF
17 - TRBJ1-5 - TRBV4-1 TGCGCCAGCAGCCAAAACTGGCCAGCCTATAGCAATCAGCCCCAGCATTTT CASSQNWPAYSNQPQHF
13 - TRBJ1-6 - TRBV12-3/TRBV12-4 TGTGCCAGCAGCTCCTCAGGGAATTCACCCCTCCACTTT CASSSSGNSPLHF
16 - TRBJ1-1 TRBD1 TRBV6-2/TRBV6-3 TGTGCCAGCAGTTGGGAATGGGGACAGGGTGGACCTGAAGCTTTCTTT CASSWEWGQGGPEAFF
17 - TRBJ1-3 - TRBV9 TGTGCCAGCAGCCCCCCCCACGGGGGTTTAATTGGAAACACCATATATTTT CASSPPHGGLIGNTIYF
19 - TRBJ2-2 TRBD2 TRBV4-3 TGCGCCAGCAGCCTAGGAAGCTATCCAGCGGGAGCGTTGGGCGGGGAGCTGTTTTTT CASSLGSYPAGALGGELFF
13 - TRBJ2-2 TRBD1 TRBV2 TGTGCCAGCATGCGACAGGGGACCGGGGAGCTGTTTTTT CASMRQGTGELFF
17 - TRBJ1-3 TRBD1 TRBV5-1 TGCGCCAGCAGCTTCCCGACAGGGGTAGGCGCTGGAAACACCATATATTTT CASSFPTGVGAGNTIYF
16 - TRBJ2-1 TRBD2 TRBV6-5 TGTGCCAGCAGTTACCTAGCGGGAGGGAGCTACAATGAGCAGTTCTTC CASSYLAGGSYNEQFF
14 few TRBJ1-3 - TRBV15 TGTGCCACCAGCAATATTTTCTCTGGAAACACCATATATTTT CATSNIFSGNTIYF
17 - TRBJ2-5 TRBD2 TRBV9 TGTGCCAGCAGCGTACATAGCGGGAGGGCCGTTCCGGAGACCCAGTACTTC CASSVHSGRAVPETQYF
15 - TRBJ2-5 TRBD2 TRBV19 TGTGCCAGTAGTATACCGCAGGGACTAGAAGAGACCCAGTACTTC CASSIPQGLEETQYF
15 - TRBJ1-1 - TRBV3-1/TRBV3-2 TGTGCCAGCAGCCGGGTTCGAGGGGGAAACACTGAAGCTTTCTTT CASSRVRGGNTEAFF
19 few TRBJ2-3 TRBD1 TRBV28 TGTGCCAGCAGTTTAACCCCGAGAGGGGGCTATAGTAGCACAGATACGCAGTATTTT CASSLTPRGGYSSTDTQYF
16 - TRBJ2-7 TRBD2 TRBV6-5 TGTGCCAGCAGTTACTCTCCCCTAGCGGGGTCCTACGAGCAGTACTTC CASSYSPLAGSYEQYF
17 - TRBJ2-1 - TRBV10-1 TGCGCCAGCAGTGATGCTTATGGCCCCGGGTCCTACAATGAGCAGTTCTTC CASSDAYGPGSYNEQFF
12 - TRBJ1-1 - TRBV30 TGTGCCTGGAGATTGAGGGGCACTGAAGCTTTCTTT CAWRLRGTEAFF
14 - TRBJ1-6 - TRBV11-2 TGTGCCAGCAGCTTCCCAGGGTGGGATTCACCCCTCCACTTT CASSFPGWDSPLHF
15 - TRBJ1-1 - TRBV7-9 TGTGCCAGCAGCTTATCTGGGTCCATGAACACTGAAGCTTTCTTT CASSLSGSMNTEAFF
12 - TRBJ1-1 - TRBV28 TGTGCCAGCAGCCAGGGGCAAGGAGAAGCTTTCTTT CASSQGQGEAFF
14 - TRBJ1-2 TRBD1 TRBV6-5 TGTGCCAGCAGTCCCGGACAGGGTACCTATGGCTACACCTTC CASSPGQGTYGYTF
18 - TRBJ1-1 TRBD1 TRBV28 TGTGCCAGCAGGGGGATAGGGACAGGGGGCGTATTGTCTCTTGAAGCTTTCTTT CASRGIGTGGVLSLEAFF
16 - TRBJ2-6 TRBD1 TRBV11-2 TGTGCCAGCAGAGACAGGGCTAACTCTGGGGCCAACGTCCTGACTTTC CASRDRANSGANVLTF
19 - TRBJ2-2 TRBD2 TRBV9 TGTGCCAGCAGCCCTCGTACTAGCGGGATCCCCCGGGGCACCGGGGAGCTGTTTTTT CASSPRTSGIPRGTGELFF
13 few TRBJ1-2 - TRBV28 TGTGCCAGCAGCTCTCATGAAGGGTATGGCTACACCTTC CASSSHEGYGYTF
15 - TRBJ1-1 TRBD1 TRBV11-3 TGTGCCAGCAGCTCCACCTGGGGGACAGGAGTAGAAGCTTTCTTT CASSSTWGTGVEAFF
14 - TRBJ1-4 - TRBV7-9 TGTGCCAGCAGCCCGAGTGTACAAGCGGAAAAACTGTTTTTT CASSPSVQAEKLFF
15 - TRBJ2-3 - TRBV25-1 TGTGCCAGCAGTAATGTAACAGGCCGCGCAGATACGCAGTATTTT CASSNVTGRADTQYF